This is a list of T cell receptor beta chains from one sample in a study of cytotoxic CD8 clonotypes in ibrutinib-treated CLL. Assay used: immunoSEQ multiplex PCR; TCRdb lists only in-frame clones, some missing. Counted here are 150,000 to 200,000 clones, roughly four fifths occurring once; the ten biggest clones make up roughly 4.5%. The input for sequencing was PBMCs, taken after 24 months of ibrutinib treatment. The receptor set was obtained from a human donor with chronic lymphocytic leukemia. Both conserved end residues are part of each CDR3. The D gene is left open where the match is weak. Rows give clone size only sometimes, using once, few, many, or a class for an expanded clone.

len | j_gene | v_gene | abundance | d_gene | CDR3aa | CDR3nt
13 | TRBJ2-2 | TRBV18 | - | - | CASSLQAGGELFF | TGTGCCAGCTCACTACAGGCGGGCGGGGAGCTGTTTTTT
13 | TRBJ1-2 | TRBV2 | few | - | CASSPGIVDGYTF | TGTGCCAGCAGCCCAGGAATTGTAGATGGCTACACCTTC
16 | TRBJ2-2 | TRBV11-2 | - | - | CASSLGGLLYPGELFF | TGTGCCAGCAGCTTAGGGGGACTCTTATACCCGGGGGAGCTGTTTTTT
14 | TRBJ1-1 | TRBV5-1 | - | TRBD1 | CASSPDRADTEAFF | TGCGCCAGCAGCCCGGACAGGGCGGACACTGAAGCTTTCTTT
17 | TRBJ2-3 | TRBV25-1 | - | - | CASSEFGGRTSGDTQYF | TGTGCCAGCAGTGAATTCGGGGGGCGAACGTCCGGAGATACGCAGTATTTT
13 | TRBJ2-7 | TRBV5-1 | - | TRBD1 | CASSPGTAYEQYF | TGCGCCAGCAGCCCTGGGACAGCCTACGAGCAGTACTTC
14 | TRBJ1-5 | TRBV2 | - | - | CASSEANGNQPQHF | TGTGCCAGCAGTGAGGCAAACGGAAATCAGCCCCAGCATTTT
13 | TRBJ1-2 | TRBV11-2 | - | - | CASSSDTNYGYTF | TGTGCCAGCAGCTCAGACACCAACTATGGCTACACCTTC
15 | TRBJ2-7 | TRBV9 | few | - | CASSVAPGQTYEQYF | TGTGCCAGCAGCGTAGCCCCGGGACAAACTTACGAGCAGTACTTC
13 | TRBJ1-5 | TRBV27 | - | - | CASSFSRDQPQHF | TGTGCCAGCAGTTTCTCTAGGGATCAGCCCCAGCATTTT
15 | TRBJ1-2 | TRBV6-5 | - | - | CASSSLPGGNYGYTF | TGTGCCAGCAGTTCCCTCCCGGGGGGCAACTATGGCTACACCTTC
15 | TRBJ2-1 | TRBV7-8 | - | TRBD1 | CASSLRWDSYNEQFF | TGTGCCAGCAGCTTAAGGTGGGACAGCTACAATGAGCAGTTCTTC
15 | TRBJ1-2 | TRBV5-1 | - | TRBD1 | CASSVTGIFNYGYTF | TGCGCCAGCAGCGTGACAGGGATATTTAACTATGGCTACACCTTC
12 | TRBJ2-2 | TRBV27 | - | - | CASSLLAGELFF | TGTGCCAGCAGTCTATTAGCCGGGGAGCTGTTTTTT
16 | TRBJ2-4 | TRBV18 | - | - | CASSRGTGLTKNIQYF | TGTGCCAGCTCACGCGGTACAGGGTTAACCAAAAACATTCAGTACTTC
14 | TRBJ1-1 | TRBV10-1 | - | TRBD1 | CASSMDRVTTEAFF | TGCGCCAGCAGTATGGACAGGGTGACCACTGAAGCTTTCTTT
17 | TRBJ1-5 | TRBV7-8 | - | TRBD1 | CASSLEWTGAKNQPQHF | TGTGCCAGCAGCTTAGAGTGGACAGGGGCGAAAAATCAGCCCCAGCATTTT
14 | TRBJ1-2 | TRBV19 | once | - | CASTEQGWAYGYTF | TGTGCCAGCACAGAACAGGGATGGGCCTATGGCTACACCTTC
11 | TRBJ1-2 | TRBV7-9 | - | TRBD1 | CASSPGQGNTF | TGTGCCAGCAGCCCCGGACAGGGGAATACCTTC
13 | TRBJ2-1 | TRBV11-2 | - | TRBD2 | CALRGREMNEQFF | TGTGCCCTGCGGGGGAGAGAGATGAATGAGCAGTTCTTC
13 | TRBJ2-4 | TRBV28 | once | TRBD1 | CASSVQGAYIQYF | TGTGCCAGCAGCGTTCAGGGGGCGTACATTCAGTACTTC
13 | TRBJ2-5 | TRBV7-3 | - | TRBD1 | CASSETGKETQYF | TGTGCCAGCAGTGAGACAGGGAAAGAGACCCAGTACTTC
12 | TRBJ2-7 | TRBV6-6 | - | - | CASNQDGYEQYF | TGTGCCAGCAACCAGGACGGATACGAGCAGTACTTC
12 | TRBJ2-3 | TRBV5-1 | - | - | CASSLATDTQYF | TGCGCCAGCAGCTTGGCGACAGATACGCAGTATTTT
17 | TRBJ1-6 | TRBV7-9 | - | TRBD1 | CASSQPQDRGPPGPLHF | TGTGCCAGCAGCCAGCCCCAGGACAGGGGGCCGCCTGGGCCCCTCCACTTT
14 | TRBJ1-2 | TRBV7-2 | - | - | CASSLKGGTYGYTF | TGTGCCAGCAGCTTAAAAGGGGGGACCTATGGCTACACCTTC
13 | TRBJ1-1 | TRBV6-1 | - | - | CASRPFRQVGAFF | TGTGCCAGCAGACCTTTTCGACAGGTTGGAGCTTTCTTT
15 | TRBJ2-7 | TRBV9 | - | TRBD2 | CASSARLAESYEQYF | TGTGCCAGCAGCGCCAGACTAGCGGAATCCTACGAGCAGTACTTC
14 | TRBJ2-7 | TRBV7-7 | - | - | CASSTRRPPGEQYF | TGTGCTAGCAGCACCCGACGTCCCCCCGGCGAGCAGTACTTC